The 23 T cell receptor beta chains presented below share a single source sample, sequenced in a study of high-grade serous ovarian cancer treatment subgroups. Sequencing was performed with immunoSEQ multiplex PCR; in TCRdb, only in-frame clones are kept and a portion is missing. Among roughly 8,000 clones listed, 72% were seen once. The tumor samples were collected prior to definitive surgery or chemotherapy. Sequences were obtained from tumor tissue. The source is a human donor with high-grade serous ovarian cancer.

The chain carries TRBV15 and TRBJ2-6; 8 bases are shared with TRBD1. The ends lost 1 base at V and 0 bases at J; junction bases unmatched: 5. Germline V CDR1 and CDR2: LNHNV, YYDKDF (reference sequence). The CDR3 covers 18 residues. The CDR3 DNA follows: TGTGCCACCAGCAGAGCCCGGACAGGGCGCTCTGGGGCCAACGTCCTGACTTTC. Its protein is CATSRARTGRSGANVLTF. The variable domain in full, with the rest retrieved from reference TRBV15 and TRBJ2-6, is DAMVIQNPRYQVTQFGKPVTLSCSQTLNHNVMYWYQQKSSQAPKLLFHYYDKDFNNEADTPDNFQSRRPNTSFCFLDIRSPGLGDTAMYLCATSRARTGRSGANVLTFGAGSRLTVL.

This rearrangement joins TRBV9 to TRBJ1-2; D remains ambiguous. The CDR3 runs 12 residues. CDR1 is SGDLS, CDR2 YYNGEE, per germline. Trimming left V 3 bases short and J 2 bases short, with 5 bases between. DNA for the CDR3: TGTGCCAGCAGCGCTTACAACTATGGCTACACCTTC. Translating gives CASSAYNYGYTF.

This clone has only one observation. The J gene is TRBJ2-7, the V gene TRBV7-2; D is unresolved. Per the germline V gene, CDR1 is SGHTA and CDR2 is FQGNSA. Trimming took 3 bases from V and 0 from J, leaving 0 bases between them. This CDR3 contains 11 residues. CDR3 DNA sequence: TGTGCCAGCAGCTTCTCCTACGAGCAGTACTTC. Encoded protein: CASSFSYEQYF.

J is TRBJ2-1 and V is TRBV4-1; perhaps TRBD1 as D (5 bases). Germline CDR1 reads MGHRA; CDR2 reads YSYEKL. This CDR3 comprises 16 residues. The V end lost 0 bases, the J end lost 4 bases, and 13 bases lay between the germline ends. The CDR3 reads CASSQDHRRNYNEQFF. CDR3 nucleotides: TGCGCCAGCAGCCAAGATCACAGGCGGAATTACAATGAGCAGTTCTTC.

V is TRBV11-1 and J is TRBJ2-3, with D perhaps TRBD1 (5 bases). The V gene's germline CDR1 is SGHAT and CDR2 FQDESV (reference sequence). The V and J ends lost 1 base and 5 bases respectively, with 7 bases between them. The CDR3 totals 13 residues. In DNA form, the CDR3 reads TGTGCCAGCAGCTTAGGGGGCCAAGATACGCAGTATTTT. It yields the protein CASSLGGQDTQYF.

The rearrangement links TRBV7-3 to TRBJ2-1; D tentatively fits TRBD1 or TRBD2 (5 bases each). This CDR3 is 14 amino acids long. Germline V CDR1 and CDR2: SGHTA, FQGTGA. Trimming pared 0 bases from V and 6 bases from J, leaving 9 bases between. CDR3 DNA sequence: TGTGCCAGCAGCTTAACGTCGAGGGGCAATGAGCAGTTCTTC. Protein: CASSLTSRGNEQFF.

The rearrangement joins TRBV27 to TRBJ2-3; 11 bases agree with TRBD2. The CDR3 runs to 18 residues. Germline trimming cut 0 bases from V and 5 bases from J; bases unmatched to any gene: 10. Germline CDR1 is MNHEY and CDR2 is SMNVEV (reference sequence). CDR3 in DNA: TGTGCCAGCAGTTTATCGGGGTGGGGGACTAGCGGCGGAGATACGCAGTATTTT. Translating it yields CASSLSGWGTSGGDTQYF.

This chain uses TRBV23-1 with TRBJ2-7; 7 nucleotides align to TRBD1. TRBV23-1 is classed as an ORF, of uncertain function. The CDR3 consists of 14 residues. The trim removed 8 bases at V and 5 bases at J, leaving 12 bases unmatched. CDR3 residues: CASCEIRGQNEQYF. The CDR3 DNA follows: TGCGCCAGCTGTGAAATAAGGGGGCAAAACGAGCAGTACTTC.

In its sample, this clone was seen a few times. Here the CDR3 reads CASSSPTGGTEAFF. The CDR3 region has the DNA TGCGCCAGCAGCTCACCCACAGGGGGCACTGAAGCTTTCTTT. The rearrangement links TRBV5-1 to TRBJ1-1, with 8 bases lining up with TRBD1. Germline values: CDR1 SGHRS, CDR2 YFSETQ. The CDR3 has 14 amino acids. Trimming removed 3 bases from V and 4 bases from J; junction bases left unmatched: 5.

This chain connects TRBV10-3 to TRBJ2-3; TRBD2 matches at 7 bases. CDR3 length: 14 residues. V shed 10 bases and J 0 bases; nucleotides not matched to a gene: 7. Per the germline V gene, CDR1 is ENHRY and CDR2 is SYGVKD. CDR3 nucleotide sequence: TGTGCCACTTGGAGCGGGATGAGCACAGATACGCAGTATTTT. Translation: CATWSGMSTDTQYF.

The rearrangement links TRBV9 to TRBJ2-7, with 7 nucleotides matching TRBD2. The CDR3 has 16 residues. Germline CDR1 SGDLS, CDR2 YYNGEE. V was pared by 0 bases and J by 3 bases, with 9 bases of the junction left unmatched. The CDR3 DNA sequence: TGTGCCAGCAGCGTAGGGGCGGGAGTCATGGGCTACGAGCAGTACTTC. It codes for CASSVGAGVMGYEQYF.

This chain connects TRBV6-6 to TRBJ2-5, with 7 positions matching TRBD1. V lost 7 bases to trimming and J lost 7 bases; unmatched junction nucleotides: 15. The CDR3 is 15 residues long. CDR1 is MNHNY and CDR2 is SVGAGI in the germline V gene (reference sequence). This CDR3 reads CASILDGTAQSTQYF. Written as DNA, the CDR3 is TGTGCCAGCATCCTAGACGGGACAGCGCAATCGACCCAGTACTTC.

The chain uses TRBV7-2 and TRBJ2-2, with D hard to call. Germline loops: CDR1 SGHTA, CDR2 FQGNSA. The V gene lost 0 bases and the J gene lost 2 bases, with 10 bases spanning the gap. The CDR3 runs 16 residues. Written as DNA, the CDR3 is TGTGCCAGCAGCTTAGCGCGCCTAGGTAACACCGGGGAGCTGTTTTTT. Its protein is CASSLARLGNTGELFF.

This clone was recorded once. V and J are TRBV4-2 and TRBJ2-7; 9 nucleotides line up with TRBD2. This CDR3 has 17 residues. V was clipped by 1 base and J by 2 bases; unmatched bases: 9. Germline CDR1 is LGHNA and CDR2 is YNFKEQ. The CDR3 nucleotides are TGTGCCAGCAGCCAAGCCAGACTAGCGGATCCCCCCTACGAGCAGTACTTC. This gives the protein CASSQARLADPPYEQYF.

This chain joins TRBV11-1 and TRBJ2-2, with a tentative D call TRBD2 (6 bases). The V gene's germline CDR1 is SGHAT and CDR2 FQDESV (reference sequence). The CDR3 length is 14 residues. Trimming shortened V by 5 bases and J by 6 bases, and 13 bases separated the two germline ends. CDR3 amino acids: CASSELAEAGELFF. The CDR3 DNA follows: TGTGCCAGCAGCGAACTAGCTGAAGCCGGGGAGCTGTTTTTT.

The genes are TRBV12-2 and TRBJ2-3; the table names TRBD2, a call not compared with the DNA. TRBV12-2 constitutes a pseudogene. The CDR3 length is 16 residues. Here the CDR3 DNA reads TGTGCAAGTCGCTTGTTGACTAGCGACTGCACAGATACGCAGTATTTT. This sequence encodes CASRLLTSDCTDTQYF.

This chain connects TRBV14 to TRBJ1-2; D is unresolved. Germline CDR1 is SGHDN and CDR2 is FVKESK. Deletions cut 3 bases from V and 4 bases from J, with 9 bases between. The length of the CDR3 is 13 residues. The CDR3 protein is CASSQGLTYGYTF. The DNA for the CDR3 is TGTGCCAGCAGCCAGGGTTTAACCTATGGCTACACCTTC.

The table lists this clone with a few counts. J is TRBJ2-5 and V is TRBV5-6, with TRBD1 as a possible D gene (6 bases). Germline V gives CDR1 SGHDT, CDR2 YYEEEE. This CDR3 is built from 13 residues. The V and J ends lost 2 bases and 3 bases respectively, with 8 bases between them. The CDR3 nucleotides read TGTGCCAGCAGCTTACGGACAGAAGAGACCCAGTACTTC. Its translation is CASSLRTEETQYF. The full variable domain, with the rest looked up from reference TRBV5-6 and TRBJ2-5, is DAGVTQSPTHLIKTRGQQVTLRCSPKSGHDTVSWYQQALGQGPQFIFQYYEEEERQRGNFPDRFSGHQFPNYSSELNVNALLLGDSALYLCASSLRTEETQYFGPGTRLLVL.

This chain connects TRBV7-8 to TRBJ1-2; D not resolved. This CDR3 region has 13 residues. Germline V gives CDR1 SGHVS, CDR2 FQNEAQ. V was trimmed by 1 base and J by 1 base, leaving 4 bases between them. CDR3 sequence reads: CASSLDSNYGYTF. In DNA, the CDR3 is TGTGCCAGCAGCTTAGACAGTAACTATGGCTACACCTTC.

The chain employs TRBV5-6 and TRBJ2-1, with 8 positions matching TRBD1. The germline V gene encodes CDR1 SGHDT and CDR2 YYEEEE. V dropped 4 bases and J dropped 2; count of bases not matched to a gene: 11. CDR3 size: 17 residues. CDR3 protein: CASSIEQGAVPYNEQFF. For the CDR3, the DNA is TGTGCCAGCAGCATCGAGCAGGGGGCAGTCCCCTACAATGAGCAGTTCTTC.

This clone has more than one count but fewer than ten. The chain recombines TRBV9 with TRBJ2-5; 8 nucleotides line up with TRBD1. With 0 bases clipped from V and 4 bases from J, the junction kept 8 bases outside the gene matches. The germline CDR1 and CDR2 sequences are SGDLS and YYNGEE. The CDR3 has 16 residues. Here the CDR3 DNA reads TGTGCCAGCAGCGTAGCTACCCAGGGGGCCTTAGAGACCCAGTACTTC. The encoded protein is CASSVATQGALETQYF.

This chain links TRBV27 with TRBJ1-6; the match to TRBD1 covers 8 bases. This CDR3 comprises 18 residues. The germline V gene encodes CDR1 MNHEY and CDR2 SMNVEV (reference sequence). The ends lost 5 bases at V and 0 bases at J; junction bases unmatched: 9. The CDR3 nucleotides read TGTGCCAGCAGTACGACGACAGGGGCAAGCTCCTATAATTCACCCCTCCACTTT. It codes for CASSTTTGASSYNSPLHF.

The chain carries TRBV6-1 and TRBJ1-5, with TRBD1 matching 11 bases. Unmatched junction bases numbered 12, after V lost 2 bases and J lost 6 bases. CDR3 length equals 18 residues. Looked up from germline, CDR1 is MNHNS and CDR2 is SASEGT. CDR3 protein: CASSELRTGGAFAQPQHF. The CDR3, as DNA: TGTGCCAGCAGTGAACTCCGGACAGGGGGCGCGTTCGCTCAGCCCCAGCATTTT.